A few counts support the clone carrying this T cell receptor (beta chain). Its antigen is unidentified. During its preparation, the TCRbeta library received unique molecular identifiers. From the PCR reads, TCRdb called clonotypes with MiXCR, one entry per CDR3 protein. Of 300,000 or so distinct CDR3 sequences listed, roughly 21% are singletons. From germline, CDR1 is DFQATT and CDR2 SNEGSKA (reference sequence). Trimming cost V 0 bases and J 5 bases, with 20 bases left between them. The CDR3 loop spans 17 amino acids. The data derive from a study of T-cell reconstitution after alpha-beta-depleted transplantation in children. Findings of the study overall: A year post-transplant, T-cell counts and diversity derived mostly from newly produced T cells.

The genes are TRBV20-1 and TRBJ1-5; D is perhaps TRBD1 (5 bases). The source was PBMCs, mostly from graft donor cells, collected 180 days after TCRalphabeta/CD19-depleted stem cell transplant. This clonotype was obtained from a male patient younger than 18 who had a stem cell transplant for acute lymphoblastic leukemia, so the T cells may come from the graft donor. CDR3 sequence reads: CSARDGAVGWVDQPQHF. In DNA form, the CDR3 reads TGCAGTGCTAGAGATGGGGCAGTCGGTTGGGTGGATCAGCCCCAGCATTTT.